The present entry profiles one T cell receptor beta chain with its context. Its binding antigen is unknown. The sample holds no much larger clone one base away, and base qualities are not on file. Since it is a stray read in a library aimed at alpha chains, this beta chain has a size that is not meaningful. From a lookup of the germline V gene, CDR1 and CDR2 are MDHEN and SYDVKM. V loses 4 bases, J loses 4 bases, and the germline ends lie 28 bases apart. The CDR3 measures 20 amino acids from cysteine to phenylalanine. Only the CDR3 portion is preserved as DNA: 60 bases, with reading frame beginning at the first base. TCR alpha and beta CDR3 regions were amplified with the iRepertoire nested amplicon-rescue multiplex PCR (arm-PCR) platform from RNA. The input for one-step reverse transcription and amplification was 100-400 ng of tissue mRNA or PBMC total RNA. Following bead purification, Illumina adapters were added by a secondary multiplex PCR, and libraries between 200 and 400 bp were gel-purified. Demultiplexing relied on internal 6-nucleotide barcodes carried by the libraries. Sequencing of libraries was performed on an Illumina MiSeq with 2x220 or 2x250 nucleotide paired-end reads. Concerning the study's data processing: Paired reads were merged with FLASH 1.2.11 and aligned to the GRCh37 human genome with BWA-MEM before extracting TRA and TRB reads. For V and J assignment, an IMGT-derived reference of cassette sequences and CDR3 motifs that included pseudogenes was used. Reads were translated in three frames, and productive CDR3s were defined by a C…FGXG motif without stop codons. Clonotypes were defined as unique combinations of V-J cassette pair and CDR3 amino acid sequence. Hamming distance filtering was applied to reads, with thresholds set by the sequence error rate of each sample in mapped regions. The public reads were reprocessed in TCRdb via fastp at Q25 and MiXCR, keeping in-frame beta chains. Rows are unified per CDR3 protein, each entry keeping the most common DNA and genes. TCRdb, rather than the study authors, made the V and J calls. Across this sample there are around 4,100 distinct CDR3 sequences, with about 90% seen only once. The ten largest clones represent more than 25% of the sample.

These data originate in a study of glioma-infiltrating T cells (TCRdb year 2016). Regarding the complete study: Glioma tissue, non-neoplastic brain tissue and matched peripheral blood mononuclear cells were used as sources from which TCR alpha- and beta-chain repertoires were sequenced. To gauge divergence between tissue and blood T-cell populations, every tissue-infiltrating repertoire was compared against the peripheral blood repertoire from the same patient. The paired cohort comprised three low-grade glioma patients, 8 or 9 primary glioblastoma patients and three non-glioma patients contributing non-neoplastic brain tissue.

Broad study findings and their caveats: In non-neoplastic patients, VJ-independent divergence between tissue and blood fell below expectation, whereas in all gliomas, and especially in low-grade gliomas, the divergence rose above expectation. Small numbers underpinned the group comparisons: roughly 8 glioblastoma patients, three low-grade glioma patients and three non-neoplastic patients. Very few CDR3 sequences were shared between tissue and blood, attributed to high CDR3 diversity and limited sampling.

The sequencing input was glioma tissue, nonneoplastic brain tissue, or PBMCs (not recorded which). The clonotype was recovered from a human donor with low-grade glioma or glioblastoma, undergoing nonglioma brain surgery, or in good health (not recorded which). The sequence joins TRBV28 to TRBJ1-4, and possibly TRBD1, on 5 matching bases. The CDR3 reads as follows: CASSSPGLTLLSGGNEKLFF. The DNA sequence follows: TGTGCCAGCAGTTCCCCCGGCTTGACCCTCTTGTCGGGGGGTAATGAAAAACTGTTTTTT.